Sequencing of this TCR beta chain was carried out in a study of shared clonotypes between healthy human individuals. Across the whole study: Researchers assigned three CD4 naive, three CD4 memory, two CD8 naive and one CD8 memory plate to each donor.

Positive CCR7 selection of CD45RO-negative cells yielded the naive CD8 cells, and terminally differentiated effector memory CD45RA+ cells were excluded. Authors' processing steps: Filtering differed since immunoSEQ provided only junctions, with no quality scores. The assay was immunoSEQ multiplex PCR, and TCRdb's table has in-frame clones only and misses some. Clone size and the V and J calls come from that table; the DNA yielded D and trimming. The profile shows some 2,100,000 clones, around 93% of them singletons. Study-wide findings and caveats: Clonotypes shared by all four sorted-subset donors had higher generation probabilities than non-shared clonotypes. On the whole, naive subsets had larger estimated richness than memory subsets had.

There are 14 residues in the CDR3. Germline-derived CDR1 and CDR2 are MNHEY and SMNVEV (reference sequence). Unmatched junction bases numbered 9, after V lost 5 bases and J lost 7 bases. Remarks on this clone: Its antigen is not identified.

This chain uses TRBV27 with TRBJ2-7; TRBD1 matches at 9 bases. The TCR originated in a man aged 18-30 years in good health. Some clones in this sample may be carry-over from other donors' samples. Sequenced sample: naive CD8+ T cells from PBMCs. CDR3 in DNA: TGTGCCAGCAGTCCGCTAAGACAGGGGGGGGAGCAGTACTTC. Translated: CASSPLRQGGEQYF.